This TCR beta chain was identified during a study of T cells in Graves' hyperthyroidism and ophthalmopathy. As for the study in general: Peripheral blood collection took place at initial diagnosis, before any treatment.

Looked up from germline, CDR1 is SNHLY and CDR2 is FYNNEI. This CDR3 comprises 14 residues. Trimming removed 1 base from V and 3 bases from J, with 9 bases in between. Those with hyperthyroidism were 18 to 65 years old, newly diagnosed, and ill for under 2 months. Preceding any ophthalmopathy symptoms, the blood sample dates from first hyperthyroidism diagnosis. Amplification yielded TCR beta CDR3 regions, with RNA transcripts as the source. The HTBI primer set served for first-round RT-PCR of the TCR CDR3. Each CDR3 protein gets one entry after TCRdb re-called the multiplex PCR reads with MiXCR. Of roughly 180,000 distinct CDR3 sequences in the sample, over 8% were seen once. This clonotype was found many times.

The sequenced sample consisted of blood. The source is a woman aged 18-29 years with Graves' hyperthyroidism that later progressed to Graves' ophthalmopathy. The chain carries TRBV2 and TRBJ1-1; no clear D gene. The CDR3 DNA reads TGTGCCAGCAGTGAAGGGTTTCCTTACACTGAAGCTTTCTTT. Amino acids: CASSEGFPYTEAFF.